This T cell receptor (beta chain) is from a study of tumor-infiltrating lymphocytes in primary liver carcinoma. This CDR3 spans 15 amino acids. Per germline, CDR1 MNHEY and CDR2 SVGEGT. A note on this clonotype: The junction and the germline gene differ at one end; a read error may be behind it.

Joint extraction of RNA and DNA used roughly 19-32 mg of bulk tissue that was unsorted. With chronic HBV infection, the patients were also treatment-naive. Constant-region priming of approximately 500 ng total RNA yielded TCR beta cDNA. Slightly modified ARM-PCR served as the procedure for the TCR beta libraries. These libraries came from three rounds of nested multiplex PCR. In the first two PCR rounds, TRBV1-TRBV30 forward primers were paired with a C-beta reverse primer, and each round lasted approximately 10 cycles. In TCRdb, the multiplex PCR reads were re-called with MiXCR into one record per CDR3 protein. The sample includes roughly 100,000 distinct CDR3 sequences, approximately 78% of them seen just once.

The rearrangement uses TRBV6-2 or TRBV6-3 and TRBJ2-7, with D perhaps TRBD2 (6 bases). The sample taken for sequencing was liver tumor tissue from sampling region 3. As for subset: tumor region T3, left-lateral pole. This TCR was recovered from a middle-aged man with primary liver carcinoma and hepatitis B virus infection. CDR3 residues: CASSIPTSGGYEQYF. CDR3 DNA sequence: TGTGCCAGCAGCATTCCGACTAGTGGAGGGTACGAGCAATACTTC.